These T cell receptor beta chains were read from a single sample in a study of T cell responses to AZD1222 COVID-19 vaccine. Only in-frame clones appear in the TCRdb table, and some are missing; sequencing was by immunoSEQ multiplex PCR. The sample lists 150,000 to 200,000 clones; 87% were seen once. Sequenced material: peripheral blood, taken on day 0 of MenACWY control vaccination. The receptors come from an adult in good health. Both conserved end residues are part of each CDR3. A D gene is named only where the DNA matches it firmly. Where a row states a size, it is once, few, many or the class of an expanded clone; other rows omit it.

D gene	V gene	clone size	J gene	CDR3 DNA	CDR3 protein
TRBD1	TRBV27	few	TRBJ1-1	TGTGCCAGCAGTTTATCCGGACAGGGCACTGAAGCTTTCTTT	CASSLSGQGTEAFF
-	TRBV6-6	-	TRBJ2-7	TGTGCCAGCAGTTACCGCACGGGTTACGAGCAGTACTTC	CASSYRTGYEQYF
TRBD1	TRBV2	-	TRBJ2-5	TGTGCCAGCACTCGGACAGGGGAAAGACACCAAGAGACCCAGTACTTC	CASTRTGERHQETQYF
-	TRBV12-3/TRBV12-4	-	TRBJ1-5	TGTGCCAGCAGTCCCCAGGGATTTCAGCCCCAGCATTTT	CASSPQGFQPQHF
TRBD2	TRBV9	-	TRBJ2-1	TGTGCCAGCAGCGAGGGACTAGCGGAGTCCCCTGAGCAGTTCTTC	CASSEGLAESPEQFF
-	TRBV28	-	TRBJ1-1	TGTGCCAGCGGCCCCGCAGGGAACACTGAAGCTTTCTTT	CASGPAGNTEAFF
TRBD2	TRBV5-1	-	TRBJ2-7	TGCGCCAGCAGTAGCGGGGTTGGGTACGAGCAGTACTTC	CASSSGVGYEQYF
-	TRBV6-5	few	TRBJ1-2	TGTGCCATCTCCCGGGGGTATGGCTATGGCTACACCTTC	CAISRGYGYGYTF
-	TRBV6-7	-	TRBJ2-7	TGTGCCAGCAGTTACGTTGAGAAGGAAGTCTACGAGCAGTACTTC	CASSYVEKEVYEQYF
-	TRBV7-3	-	TRBJ2-7	TGTGCCAGCAGCTTAATGGGCGGACTTTACGAGCAGTACTTC	CASSLMGGLYEQYF
TRBD1	TRBV6-5	once	TRBJ1-2	TGTGCCAGCAGTTGGGGACAGGGCGTCTATGGCTACACCTTC	CASSWGQGVYGYTF
TRBD2	TRBV29-1	-	TRBJ2-2	TGCAGCGTTACGGGACTAGCGGGAGGCCCGAACACCGGGGAGCTGTTTTTT	CSVTGLAGGPNTGELFF
-	TRBV5-1	-	TRBJ1-3	TGCGCCAGCAGCTTGAGACAAGGGGGATCTGGAAACACCATATATTTT	CASSLRQGGSGNTIYF
-	TRBV7-2	-	TRBJ2-7	TGTGCCAGCGGCCTTCCCTCGACAAAGGGTGTTGACGAGCAGTACTTC	CASGLPSTKGVDEQYF
TRBD1	TRBV5-4	few	TRBJ2-4	TGTGCCAGCAGCCCACGACAGGGAAACATTCAGTACTTC	CASSPRQGNIQYF
TRBD1	TRBV2	-	TRBJ2-7	TGTGCCAGCAGCGGCCCAGGGGGCGACGAGCAGTACTTC	CASSGPGGDEQYF
-	TRBV6-1	-	TRBJ1-6	TGTGCCAGCAGTGAAATGAAGGATAATTCACCCCTCCACTTT	CASSEMKDNSPLHF
-	TRBV3-1/TRBV3-2	-	TRBJ1-2	TGTGCCAGCAGCACGACCCACAGAAACTATGGCTACACCTTC	CASSTTHRNYGYTF
TRBD1	TRBV5-5	-	TRBJ1-6	TGTGCCAGCACCCGGGACAGGCTGAATTCACCCCTCCACTTT	CASTRDRLNSPLHF
-	TRBV24-1	-	TRBJ1-2	TGTGCCACCAGTGAGCATACAGGGAATGGCTACACCTTC	CATSEHTGNGYTF
-	TRBV4-1	-	TRBJ2-1	TGCGCCAGCAGCCAGGATCGGGACGCTCAGCAGTTCTTC	CASSQDRDAQQFF
-	TRBV6-5	-	TRBJ1-6	TGTGCCAGCAGTACAGGGAAAGCTGGTTCACCCCTCCACTTT	CASSTGKAGSPLHF
-	TRBV6-2/TRBV6-3	-	TRBJ2-7	TGTGCCAGCAGTTACTCTGCTAGGGATAACGAGCAGTACTTC	CASSYSARDNEQYF
-	TRBV27	few	TRBJ2-5	TGTGCCAGCAGGCCCAACATACAAGAGACCCAGTACTTC	CASRPNIQETQYF
-	TRBV9	-	TRBJ1-1	TGTGCCAGCAGCGTCTTAACGACAGTGAACACTGAAGCTTTCTTT	CASSVLTTVNTEAFF
TRBD2	TRBV7-2	-	TRBJ2-1	TGTGCCAGCAGCCCTAGACTAGCGGGGTCCTCCTACAATGAGCAGTTCTTC	CASSPRLAGSSYNEQFF
-	TRBV7-2	-	TRBJ2-5	TGTGCCAGCAGCTACCTGGGGTTCGAGACCCAGTACTTC	CASSYLGFETQYF
-	TRBV5-1	-	TRBJ2-1	TGCGCCAGCAGCTTTACGGGACAACAGAGCTCCTACAATGAGCAGTTCTTC	CASSFTGQQSSYNEQFF
-	TRBV7-2	-	TRBJ1-5	TGTGCCAGCAGCTTAGGAACAGAGCAGCCCCAGCATTTT	CASSLGTEQPQHF
-	TRBV19	once	TRBJ1-5	TGTGCCAGTAACAACGACAGGTTCCAGCCCCAGCATTTT	CASNNDRFQPQHF
TRBD1	TRBV7-9	-	TRBJ1-6	TGTGCCAGCAGCTGGGACAGGGGTAATTCACCCCTCCACTTT	CASSWDRGNSPLHF
-	TRBV6-5	-	TRBJ1-1	TGTGCCAGCAGTACTACAACAAAAGCTTTCTTT	CASSTTTKAFF
TRBD2	TRBV19	once	TRBJ2-5	TGTGCCAGTAGTATTTTAGCGGGGGGGCTGGTGACCCAGTACTTC	CASSILAGGLVTQYF
-	TRBV19	-	TRBJ1-6	TGTGCCAGCAGCGCGGGGAATTCACCCCTCCACTTT	CASSAGNSPLHF
-	TRBV9	-	TRBJ1-3	TGTGCCAGCAGCCCGACGGCCCTTACGAGCTCTGGAAACACCATATATTTT	CASSPTALTSSGNTIYF
-	TRBV4-3	-	TRBJ1-5	TGCGCCAGCAGCCAAGATACAGGAAGCCAGCCCCAGCATTTT	CASSQDTGSQPQHF
-	TRBV5-4	-	TRBJ1-2	TGTGCCAGCAGCCGAGGGGATTCTAACTATGGCTACACCTTC	CASSRGDSNYGYTF